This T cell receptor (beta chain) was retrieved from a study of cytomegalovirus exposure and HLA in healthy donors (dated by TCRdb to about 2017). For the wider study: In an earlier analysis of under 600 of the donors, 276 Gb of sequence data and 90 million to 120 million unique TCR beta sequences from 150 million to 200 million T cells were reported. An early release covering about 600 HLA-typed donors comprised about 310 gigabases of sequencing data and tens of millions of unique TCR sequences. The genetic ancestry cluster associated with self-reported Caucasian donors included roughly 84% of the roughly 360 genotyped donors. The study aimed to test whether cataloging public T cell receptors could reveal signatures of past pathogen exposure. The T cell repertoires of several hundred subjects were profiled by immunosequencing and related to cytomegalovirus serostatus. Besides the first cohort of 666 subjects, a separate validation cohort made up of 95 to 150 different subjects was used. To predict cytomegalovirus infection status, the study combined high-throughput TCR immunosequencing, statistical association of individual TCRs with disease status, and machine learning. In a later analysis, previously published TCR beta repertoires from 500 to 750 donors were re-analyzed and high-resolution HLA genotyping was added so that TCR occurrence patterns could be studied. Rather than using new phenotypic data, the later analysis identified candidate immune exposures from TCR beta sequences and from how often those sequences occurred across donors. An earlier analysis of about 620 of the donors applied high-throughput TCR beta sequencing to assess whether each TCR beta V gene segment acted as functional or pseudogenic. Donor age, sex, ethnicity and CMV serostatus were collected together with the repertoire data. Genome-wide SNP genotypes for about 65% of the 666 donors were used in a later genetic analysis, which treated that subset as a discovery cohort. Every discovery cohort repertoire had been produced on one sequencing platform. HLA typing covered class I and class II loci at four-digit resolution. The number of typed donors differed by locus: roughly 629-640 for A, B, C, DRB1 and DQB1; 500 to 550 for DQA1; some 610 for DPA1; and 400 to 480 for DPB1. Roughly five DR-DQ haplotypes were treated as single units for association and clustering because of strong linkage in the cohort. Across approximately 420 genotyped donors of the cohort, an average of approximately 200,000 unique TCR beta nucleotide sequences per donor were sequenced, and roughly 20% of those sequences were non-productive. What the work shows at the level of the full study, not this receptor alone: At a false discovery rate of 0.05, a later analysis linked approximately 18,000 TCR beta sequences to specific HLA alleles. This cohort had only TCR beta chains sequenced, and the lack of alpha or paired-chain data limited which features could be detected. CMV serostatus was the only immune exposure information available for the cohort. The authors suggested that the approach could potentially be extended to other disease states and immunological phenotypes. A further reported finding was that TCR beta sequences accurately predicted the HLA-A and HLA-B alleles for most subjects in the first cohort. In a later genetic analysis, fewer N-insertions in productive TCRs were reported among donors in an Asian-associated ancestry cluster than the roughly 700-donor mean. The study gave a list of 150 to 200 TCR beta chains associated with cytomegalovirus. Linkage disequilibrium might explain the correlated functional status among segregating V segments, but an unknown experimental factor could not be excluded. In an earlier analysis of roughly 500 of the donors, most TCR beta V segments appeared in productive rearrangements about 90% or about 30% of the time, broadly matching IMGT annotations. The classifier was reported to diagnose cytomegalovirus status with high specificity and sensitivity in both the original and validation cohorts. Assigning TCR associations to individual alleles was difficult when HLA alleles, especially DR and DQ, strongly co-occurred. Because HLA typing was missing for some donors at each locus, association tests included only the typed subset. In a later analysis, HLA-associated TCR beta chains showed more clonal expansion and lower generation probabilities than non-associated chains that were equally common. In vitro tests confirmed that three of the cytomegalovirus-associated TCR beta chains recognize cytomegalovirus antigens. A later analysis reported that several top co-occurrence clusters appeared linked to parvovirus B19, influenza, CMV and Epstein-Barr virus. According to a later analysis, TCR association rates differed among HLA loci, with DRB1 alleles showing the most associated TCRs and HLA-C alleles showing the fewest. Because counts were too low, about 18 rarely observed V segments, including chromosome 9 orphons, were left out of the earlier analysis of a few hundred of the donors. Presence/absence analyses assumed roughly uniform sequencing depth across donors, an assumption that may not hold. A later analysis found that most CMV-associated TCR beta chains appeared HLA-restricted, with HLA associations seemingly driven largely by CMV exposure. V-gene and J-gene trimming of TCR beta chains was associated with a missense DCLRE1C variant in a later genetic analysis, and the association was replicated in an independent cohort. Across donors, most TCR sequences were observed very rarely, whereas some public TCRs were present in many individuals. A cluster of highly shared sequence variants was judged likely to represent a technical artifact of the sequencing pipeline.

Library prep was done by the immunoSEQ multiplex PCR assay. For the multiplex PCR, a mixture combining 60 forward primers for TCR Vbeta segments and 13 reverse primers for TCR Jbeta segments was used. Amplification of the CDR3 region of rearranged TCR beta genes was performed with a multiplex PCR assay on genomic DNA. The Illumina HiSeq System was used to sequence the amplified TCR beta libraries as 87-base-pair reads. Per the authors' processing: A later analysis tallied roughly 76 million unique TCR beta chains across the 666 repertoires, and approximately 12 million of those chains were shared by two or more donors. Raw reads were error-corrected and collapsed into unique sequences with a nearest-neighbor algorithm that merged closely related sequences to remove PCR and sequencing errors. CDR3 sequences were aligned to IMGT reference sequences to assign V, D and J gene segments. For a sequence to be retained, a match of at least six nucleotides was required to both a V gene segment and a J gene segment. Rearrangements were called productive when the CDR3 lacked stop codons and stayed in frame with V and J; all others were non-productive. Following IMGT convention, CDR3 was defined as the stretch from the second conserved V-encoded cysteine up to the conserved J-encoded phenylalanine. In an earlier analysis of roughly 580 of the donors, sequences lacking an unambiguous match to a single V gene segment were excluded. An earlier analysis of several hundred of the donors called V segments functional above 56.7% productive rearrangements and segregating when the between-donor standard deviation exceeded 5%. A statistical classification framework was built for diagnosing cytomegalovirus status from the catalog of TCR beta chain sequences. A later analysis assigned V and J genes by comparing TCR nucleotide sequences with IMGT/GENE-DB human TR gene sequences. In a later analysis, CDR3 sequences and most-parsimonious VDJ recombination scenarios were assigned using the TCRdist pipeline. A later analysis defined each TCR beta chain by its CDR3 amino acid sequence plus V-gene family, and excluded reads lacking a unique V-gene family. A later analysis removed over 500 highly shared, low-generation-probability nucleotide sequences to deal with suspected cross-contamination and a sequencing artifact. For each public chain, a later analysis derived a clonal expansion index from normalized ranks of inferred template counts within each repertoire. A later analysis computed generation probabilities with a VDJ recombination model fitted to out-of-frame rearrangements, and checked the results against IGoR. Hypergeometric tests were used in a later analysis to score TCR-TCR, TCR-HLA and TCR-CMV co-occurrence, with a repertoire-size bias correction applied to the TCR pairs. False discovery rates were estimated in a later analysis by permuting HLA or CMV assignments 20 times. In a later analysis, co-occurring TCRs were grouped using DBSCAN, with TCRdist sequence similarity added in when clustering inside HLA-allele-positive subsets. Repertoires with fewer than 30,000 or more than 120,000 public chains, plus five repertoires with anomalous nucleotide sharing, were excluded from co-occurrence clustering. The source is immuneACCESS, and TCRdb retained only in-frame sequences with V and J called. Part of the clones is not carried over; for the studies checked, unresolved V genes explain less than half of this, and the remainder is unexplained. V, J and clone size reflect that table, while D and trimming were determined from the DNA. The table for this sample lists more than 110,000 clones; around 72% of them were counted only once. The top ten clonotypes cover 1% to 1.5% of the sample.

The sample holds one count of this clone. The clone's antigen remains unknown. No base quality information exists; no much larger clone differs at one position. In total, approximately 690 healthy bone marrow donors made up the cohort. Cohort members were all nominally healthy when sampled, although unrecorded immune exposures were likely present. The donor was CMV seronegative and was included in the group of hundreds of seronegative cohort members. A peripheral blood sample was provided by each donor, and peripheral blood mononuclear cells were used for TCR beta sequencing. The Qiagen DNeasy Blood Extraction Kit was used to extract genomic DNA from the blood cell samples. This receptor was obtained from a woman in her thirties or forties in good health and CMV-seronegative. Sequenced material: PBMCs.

CDR3 loop: CATSRKGQGGYEQYF. The bases are TGTGCCACCAGCAGAAAGGGACAGGGGGGCTACGAGCAGTACTTC. The sequence is built from TRBV15 and TRBJ2-7, and TRBD1 matches 11 of the central bases. Spanning cysteine to phenylalanine, the CDR3 consists of 15 amino acids. Only the CDR3 DNA is retained, 45 bases long and in frame from the first base. Compared with germline, V lacks 2 bases and J lacks 3 bases; bases without a gene match: 3. In the germline V gene (reference sequence), CDR1 corresponds to LNHNV and CDR2 to YYDKDF.